The 19 T cell receptor beta chains given below trace back to one sample, sequenced in a study of cytomegalovirus exposure and HLA in healthy donors. PCR amplification relied on 60 Vbeta primers (plus 13 Jbeta primers). Profiling relied on immunoSEQ multiplex PCR, and the TCRdb table lists in-frame clones only, not all of them. The sample carries some 44,000 clones, 40% to 60% recorded once. Sequenced: PBMCs. These receptor sequences come from a human donor in good health.

This clone was observed a single time. V gene TRBV15 combines with J gene TRBJ2-4; TRBD1 matches 10 bases. The J segment lost 0 bases and the V segment lost 3 bases, leaving 11 bases of the junction unmatched. The CDR3 covers 19 residues. Germline V lookup: CDR1 LNHNV, CDR2 YYDKDF (reference sequence). The CDR3 sequence: CATSRLRDRGSIAKNIQYF. The CDR3 DNA sequence: TGTGCCACCAGCAGGTTACGGGACAGGGGCTCCATAGCCAAAAACATTCAGTACTTC.

This clone was found a few times. The V and J genes are TRBV5-6 and TRBJ2-2; perhaps TRBD1 as D (5 bases). The CDR3 contains 12 residues. Per germline, CDR1 SGHDT and CDR2 YYEEEE. V was trimmed by 2 bases and J by 8 bases, leaving 7 bases between them. The CDR3 nucleotides read TGTGCCAGCAGCTTCAGGGCAGGGGAGCTGTTTTTT. This gives the protein CASSFRAGELFF.

This clone has more than one count but fewer than ten. The chain joins TRBV27 to TRBJ2-3; 9 bases fit TRBD1. Germline trimming cut 6 bases from V and 0 bases from J; bases unmatched to any gene: 10. Germline CDR1 and CDR2: MNHEY and SMNVEV (reference sequence). The CDR3 has 17 amino acids. The CDR3, as DNA: TGTGCCAGCAGACCGGGACAGGGTCTAGATAGCACAGATACGCAGTATTTT. Amino acid sequence: CASRPGQGLDSTDTQYF.

The rearrangement links TRBV29-1 to TRBJ2-6, with 14 positions matching TRBD2. CDR3 size: 22 residues. Germline assignment: CDR1 SQVTM and CDR2 ANQGSEA. Trimming at V came to 2 bases and at J to 4 bases, leaving 19 bases not matched to a gene. CDR3 coding DNA: TGCAGCGTTGAAATCTTTGATGCCTCGGGACTAGCGGGAGTGGAGGGGGCCAACGTCCTGACTTTC. Encoded protein: CSVEIFDASGLAGVEGANVLTF.

CDR3 region: CASSWTGLSEQYF. The CDR3 DNA is TGCGCCAGCAGCTGGACAGGCTTGTCCGAGCAGTACTTC. This chain links TRBV5-1 with TRBJ2-7; 7 nucleotides agree with TRBD1. The J segment lost 6 bases and the V segment lost 3 bases, leaving 6 bases of the junction unmatched. The CDR3 sequence is 13 residues long. CDR1 and CDR2 (germline): SGHRS, YFSETQ.

This clone was seen only a few times. The chain joins TRBV5-1 to TRBJ2-1; TRBD1 aligns across 7 bases. Trimming took 5 bases from V and 6 from J; bases not matched to a gene: 11. The CDR3 has 15 amino acids. Germline loops: CDR1 SGHRS, CDR2 YFSETQ. Written as DNA, the CDR3 is TGCGCCAGCAGTCCAGTAGGGGGCGCATTCAATGAGCAGTTCTTC. Its protein product is CASSPVGGAFNEQFF.

This clone was detected once. The J gene is TRBJ1-1, the V gene TRBV4-3; 7 nucleotides align to TRBD1. The germline V gene encodes CDR1 LGHNA and CDR2 YSLEER. V trimming: 4 bases; J trimming: 1 base; junction bases outside the gene matches: 12. CDR3 length equals 17 residues. CDR3 region: CASSLSPTRTGNTEAFF. CDR3 coding DNA: TGCGCCAGCAGCCTCTCCCCGACCCGGACAGGGAACACTGAAGCTTTCTTT.

This clone has just a few counts. The J gene is TRBJ1-5, the V gene TRBV19; 8 bases are a match to TRBD1. Losses at the gene ends were 8 bases for V and 2 bases for J; bases not matched to a gene: 8. Germline assignment: CDR1 LNHDA and CDR2 SQIVND (reference sequence). This CDR3 spans 15 amino acids. CDR3 DNA: TGTGCCAGTCGAACGGACAGGGTAGGCAATCAGCCCCAGCATTTT. Translated: CASRTDRVGNQPQHF.

The table lists this clone with a few counts. The chain recombines TRBV10-3 with TRBJ2-1; tentative D call: TRBD2 (6 bases). The germline V gene encodes CDR1 ENHRY and CDR2 SYGVKD. The CDR3 length is 16 residues. The ends were cut back, 0 bases at V and 3 bases at J, with 12 bases in the middle. Here the CDR3 DNA reads TGTGCCATCAGTGAGTCGGGGGGAGGCCTCTACAATGAGCAGTTCTTC. Its protein product is CAISESGGGLYNEQFF.

For the CDR3, the DNA is TGTGCCAGCAGCGTAGAACTAGCGGGAGGTTTAGATACGCAGTATTTT. Its translation is CASSVELAGGLDTQYF. This chain links TRBV9 with TRBJ2-3; TRBD2 matches at 12 bases. The trim removed 0 bases at V and 5 bases at J, leaving 4 bases unmatched. The CDR3 has 16 residues. The germline CDR1 and CDR2 sequences are SGDLS and YYNGEE.

This clone was counted a few times. The rearrangement joins TRBV7-3 to TRBJ2-3, with 14 nucleotides matching TRBD2. V dropped 5 bases and J dropped 4; count of bases not matched to a gene: 8. The CDR3 has 17 amino acids. The germline V gene has CDR1 SGHTA and CDR2 FQGTGA. This CDR3 reads CASSPGLAGAGPDTQYF. Written as DNA, the CDR3 is TGTGCCAGCAGCCCGGGACTAGCGGGAGCTGGGCCAGATACGCAGTATTTT. Using reference TRBV7-3 and TRBJ2-3 for the parts outside the CDR3, the full variable domain is GAGVSQTPSNKVTEKGKYVELRCDPISGHTALYWYRQSLGQGPEFLIYFQGTGAADDSGLPNDRFFAVRPEGSVSTLKIQRTERGDSAVYLCASSPGLAGAGPDTQYFGPGTRLTVL.

The sample holds a few counts of this clone. At one boundary the junction diverges from the germline segment, which might be a read error. V and J are TRBV6-5 and TRBJ1-2; D ambiguous. The CDR3 is 13 amino acids. Germline V gene data show CDR1 as MNHEY and CDR2 as SVGAGI. CDR3 bases: TGTGCCAGCAGCAACAACGAGGGCGTACGGCCGTACTTC. This codes for CASSNNEGVRPYF.

This clone was counted a few times. The chain couples TRBV4-3 to TRBJ1-1; D may be TRBD1 (6 bases). This CDR3 comprises 17 residues. Trimming removed 2 bases at V and 3 bases at J, with 19 bases between. Germline assignment: CDR1 LGHNA and CDR2 YSLEER. CDR3 coding DNA: TGCGCCAGCAGCCAATATGGGGGAGGGAGGGGGGACACTGAAGCTTTCTTT. As protein: CASSQYGGGRGDTEAFF.

This clone was seen more than once but under ten times. The gene calls are TRBV6-5 and TRBJ1-1; the D gene is possibly TRBD1 (5 bases). Deletions cut 10 bases from V and 0 bases from J, with 12 bases between. This CDR3 has 13 amino acids. From germline, CDR1 is MNHEY and CDR2 SVGAGI. In nucleotides, the CDR3 is TGTGCCACCTGCCGACAGATGAACACTGAAGCTTTCTTT. Translated: CATCRQMNTEAFF.

A single count supports this clone. The chain carries TRBV6-6 and TRBJ1-4; 7 bases agree with TRBD1. In germline, CDR1 is MNHNY, CDR2 SVGAGI (reference sequence). Unmatched junction bases numbered 6, after V lost 10 bases and J lost 4 bases. The CDR3 sequence is 13 residues long. This chain's CDR3 is CATSGQSNEKLFF. The CDR3 DNA follows: TGTGCCACCTCGGGACAGAGTAATGAAAAACTGTTTTTT.

The chain has TRBV28 and TRBJ1-1; D is unresolved. Germline CDR1 and CDR2: MDHEN and SYDVKM. Trimming removed 5 bases at V and 4 bases at J, with 20 bases between. The CDR3 contains 16 residues. DNA of the CDR3: TGTGCCAGCAGTACCCGGGTCTCACATAGGCCCACTGAAGCTTTCTTT. It translates to CASSTRVSHRPTEAFF.

This clone turned up a few times. The genes are TRBV7-6 and TRBJ1-1, with D maybe TRBD1 (6 bases). Looked up from germline, CDR1 is SGHVS and CDR2 is FNYEAQ. Trimming took 5 bases from V and 6 from J, leaving 10 bases between them. The CDR3 contains 12 residues. CDR3 DNA sequence: TGTGCCAGCAGCCCAGGGGTCCCTGAAGCTTTCTTT. This sequence encodes CASSPGVPEAFF.

This rearrangement joins TRBV10-3 to TRBJ1-2; 8 nucleotides match TRBD1. This CDR3 region has 11 residues. Trimming took 10 bases from V and 7 from J; bases not matched to a gene: 5. Germline V gene lookup returns CDR1 ENHRY and CDR2 SYGVKD. The CDR3 DNA is TGTGCCACTGGACAGGGCGCTGGCTACACCTTC. Translation gives CATGQGAGYTF.

V gene TRBV10-3 combines with J gene TRBJ2-5, with TRBD2 matching over 8 bases. Germline lookup yields CDR1 ENHRY and CDR2 SYGVKD. The ends lost 4 bases at V and 4 bases at J; junction bases unmatched: 23. This CDR3 contains 20 residues. CDR3 coding DNA: TGTGCCATCAGTGCCCGATCCGGGACTAGGCGAATCGTGGCAGCAGAGACCCAGTACTTC. Translated: CAISARSGTRRIVAAETQYF.